This record concerns one T cell receptor beta chain sequence. This receptor's antigen is unknown. Base qualities are not at hand, and no much larger clone is one base apart. The library was generated by the immunoSEQ multiplex PCR assay. For the multiplex PCR, a mixture combining 60 forward primers for TCR Vbeta segments and 13 reverse primers for TCR Jbeta segments was used. The CDR3 region of rearranged TCR beta genes was amplified from genomic DNA with a multiplex PCR assay. On the Illumina HiSeq System, the amplified TCR beta libraries were sequenced as 87-base-pair reads. In the original analysis: In a later analysis, tens of millions of unique TCR beta chains were counted across the approximately 670 repertoires, and about 9.9 million of these chains were shared by at least two donors. To remove PCR and sequencing errors, raw reads were error-corrected and collapsed into unique sequences using a nearest-neighbor algorithm that merged closely related sequences. Alignment of CDR3 sequences to IMGT reference sequences was used to assign V, D and J gene segments. For a sequence to be retained, a match of at least six nucleotides to both a V gene segment and a J gene segment was required. A rearrangement counted as productive if the CDR3 had no stop codons and remained in frame with V and J, and every other rearrangement counted as non-productive. CDR3 was defined according to IMGT convention as the region running from the second conserved V-encoded cysteine to the conserved J-encoded phenylalanine. The earlier analysis of approximately 590 of the donors excluded any sequence lacking an unambiguous match to a single V gene segment. An earlier analysis of fewer than 650 of the donors classified V segments as functional when productive rearrangements were above 56.7% and as segregating when the standard deviation between donors was above 5%. A statistical classification framework was built for diagnosing cytomegalovirus status from the catalog of TCR beta chain sequences. In a later analysis, V and J genes were assigned by comparing TCR nucleotide sequences against IMGT/GENE-DB human TR gene sequences. The TCRdist pipeline was used in a later analysis to assign CDR3 sequences and most-parsimonious VDJ recombination scenarios. In a later analysis, every TCR beta chain was defined by the combination of its CDR3 amino acid sequence and its V-gene family, and reads without a unique V-gene family were dropped. A later analysis removed 450 to 600 highly shared, low-generation-probability nucleotide sequences to deal with suspected cross-contamination and a sequencing artifact. A later analysis calculated a clonal expansion index for each public chain from normalized within-repertoire ranks of inferred template counts. In a later analysis, generation probabilities were computed using a VDJ recombination model fitted to out-of-frame rearrangements, and the results were checked against IGoR. In a later analysis, TCR-TCR, TCR-HLA and TCR-CMV co-occurrence was scored with hypergeometric tests, and a repertoire-size bias correction was applied to TCR pairs. False discovery rates were estimated in a later analysis by permuting HLA or CMV assignments 20 times. In a later analysis, co-occurring TCRs were grouped using DBSCAN, with TCRdist sequence similarity added in when clustering inside HLA-allele-positive subsets. Repertoires with fewer than 30,000 or more than 120,000 public chains, plus five repertoires with anomalous nucleotide sharing, were excluded from co-occurrence clustering. The clones in this table, taken by TCRdb from immuneACCESS, are in-frame only. Not every clone is retained; where verified, under half of the shortfall comes from an unresolved V gene, and the cause of the rest is unknown. The V and J calls and clone size come from that table; D and trimming were worked out from the DNA. The sample table shows fewer than 250,000 clones, and 60% to 80% are seen once. In total, the top ten clones hold 1.6% of the sample.

These data belong to a study of cytomegalovirus exposure and HLA in healthy donors (dated by TCRdb to about 2017). A note on the overall study: According to an earlier analysis of a few hundred of the donors, about 179 million T cells yielded 117 million unique TCR beta sequences and 276 Gb of sequence data. Every repertoire in the discovery cohort had been generated on one and the same sequencing platform. Rather than using new phenotypic data, the later analysis identified candidate immune exposures from TCR beta sequences and from how often those sequences occurred across donors. An earlier analysis of a few hundred of the donors applied high-throughput TCR beta sequencing to assess whether each TCR beta V gene segment acted as functional or pseudogenic. Donor age, sex, ethnicity and CMV serostatus were collected together with the repertoire data. Among the roughly 390 genotyped donors, approximately 81% belonged to the genetic ancestry cluster associated with self-reported Caucasian donors. The number of typed donors differed by locus: about 629-630 for A, B, C, DRB1 and DQB1; some 540 for DQA1; 600 to 610 for DPA1; and some 450 for DPB1. Among 398 genotyped donors of the cohort, an average of about 240,000 unique TCR beta nucleotide sequences was sequenced per donor, of which 15% to 20% were non-productive. In a later genetic analysis, genome-wide SNP genotypes for about 55% of the roughly 670 donors were used, and that subset was treated as a discovery cohort. The study profiled the T cell repertoires of more than 500 subjects by immunosequencing and related them to cytomegalovirus serostatus. Both class I and class II loci were covered by HLA typing, at four-digit resolution. A later analysis re-examined previously published TCR beta repertoires from more than 650 donors and added high-resolution HLA genotyping to investigate patterns of TCR occurrence. Because of strong linkage in the cohort, roughly five DR-DQ haplotypes were treated as single units for association and clustering. The study aimed to test whether cataloging public T cell receptors could reveal signatures of past pathogen exposure. Along with the approximately 670-subject first cohort, a separate validation cohort of over a hundred different subjects was used. The study combined high-throughput TCR immunosequencing, statistical association of individual TCRs with disease status, and machine learning to predict cytomegalovirus infection status. About 300 gigabases of sequencing data and approximately 92 million unique TCR sequences made up an early release that covered 500 to 700 HLA-typed donors. Summary of the overall study and its limitations: In a later analysis, several top co-occurrence clusters were reported to appear linked to parvovirus B19, influenza, CMV and Epstein-Barr virus. A later analysis found that TCR association rates varied across HLA loci, with DRB1 alleles showing the most associated TCRs and HLA-C alleles the fewest. For the cohort, immune exposure information was limited to CMV serostatus. A group of highly shared sequence variants was considered likely to be a technical artifact of the sequencing pipeline. In a later analysis, HLA-associated TCR beta chains were found to be more clonally expanded and to have lower generation probabilities than equally common non-associated chains. The study listed approximately 150 TCR beta chains as associated with cytomegalovirus. Most TCR sequences were seen in very few donors, while some public TCRs were found in many individuals. A later genetic analysis associated a missense DCLRE1C variant with V-gene and J-gene trimming of TCR beta chains, and an independent cohort replicated the association. In a later genetic analysis, fewer N-insertions in productive TCRs were reported among donors in an Asian-associated ancestry cluster than the roughly 670-donor mean. Specific HLA alleles were associated with over 15,000 TCR beta sequences at a false discovery rate of 0.05 in a later analysis. Sequencing depth was assumed to be roughly uniform across donors in the presence/absence analyses, though that assumption may not hold. In this cohort, only TCR beta chains were sequenced, and detectable features were limited by the absence of alpha or paired-chain data. Some 15 rarely observed V segments, including chromosome 9 orphons, were excluded from the earlier analysis of approximately 500 of the donors because counts were too low. Because HLA typing was unavailable for some donors at each locus, only the typed subset was used in association tests. A few of the identified cytomegalovirus-associated TCR beta chains were confirmed in vitro to be specific for cytomegalovirus antigens. In an earlier analysis of several hundred of the donors, most TCR beta V segments were observed in productive rearrangements about 87% or about 30% of the time, broadly matching IMGT annotations. Because the 87-base-pair reads could not distinguish some IMGT-functional V segments, including TRBV6-2 and TRBV6-3, those segments were excluded. Correlated functional status among segregating V segments might be attributable to linkage disequilibrium, but an unknown experimental factor could not be ruled out. A further reported finding was that TCR beta sequences accurately predicted the HLA-A and HLA-B alleles for most subjects in the first cohort. The authors suggested that the approach could potentially be extended to other disease states and immunological phenotypes. The classifier was reported to diagnose cytomegalovirus status with high specificity and sensitivity in both the original and validation cohorts. In a later analysis, most CMV-associated TCR beta chains were found to appear HLA-restricted, with HLA associations seemingly driven largely by CMV exposure. Assigning TCR associations to individual alleles was difficult when HLA alleles, especially DR and DQ, strongly co-occurred.

Reading from cysteine to phenylalanine, the CDR3 counts 13 amino acids. Only the CDR3 DNA stays, 39 bases, in frame from base 1. From the germline V gene, CDR1 is SQVTM and CDR2 is ANQGSEA. V loses 6 bases at its end and J loses 3 bases; junction bases beyond the gene matches: 4. The cohort was made up of approximately 670 healthy bone marrow donors. At the time of sampling, all cohort members were nominally healthy, though unrecorded immune exposures were likely present. The donor tested CMV seronegative and was one of the 352 seronegative cohort members. Each donor provided a peripheral blood sample, and peripheral blood mononuclear cells were used for TCR beta sequencing. Genomic DNA extraction from the blood cell samples was performed with the Qiagen DNeasy Blood Extraction Kit.

Sample: PBMCs. This receptor was identified in a young woman in good health and CMV-seronegative. The receptor chain draws on TRBV29-1 and TRBJ1-5; 8 central nucleotides agree with TRBD1. The nucleotides read TGCAGCGTGACAGGGGCTATCAATCAGCCCCAGCATTTT. Its translation is CSVTGAINQPQHF.